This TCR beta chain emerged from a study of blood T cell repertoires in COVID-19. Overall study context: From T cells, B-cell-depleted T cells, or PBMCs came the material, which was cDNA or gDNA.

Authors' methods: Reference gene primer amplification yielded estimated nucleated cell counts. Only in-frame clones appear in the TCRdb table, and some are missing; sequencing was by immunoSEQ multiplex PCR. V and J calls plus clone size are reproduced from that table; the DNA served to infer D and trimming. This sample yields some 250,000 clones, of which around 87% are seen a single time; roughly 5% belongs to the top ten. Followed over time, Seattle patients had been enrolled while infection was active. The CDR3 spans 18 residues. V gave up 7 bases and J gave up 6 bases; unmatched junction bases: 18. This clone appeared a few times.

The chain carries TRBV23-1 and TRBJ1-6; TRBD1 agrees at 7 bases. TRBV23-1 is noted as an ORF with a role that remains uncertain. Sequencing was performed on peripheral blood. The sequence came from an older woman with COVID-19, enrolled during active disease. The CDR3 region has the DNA TGCGCCAGCATTGCGACAGGGCCCCCGGGGCATTTTAATTCACCCCTCCACTTT. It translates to CASIATGPPGHFNSPLHF.